A single sample is the source of the 11 T cell receptor beta chains below, sequenced in a study of cytomegalovirus exposure and HLA in healthy donors. PCR was performed using 60 Vbeta and 13 Jbeta primers. Measured with immunoSEQ multiplex PCR; TCRdb has only the in-frame clones, and not every one. The sample yields 170,000 or so clones, over 65% seen once. Sequenced: PBMCs. The receptors here all came from a man between 60 and 70 years old in good health and CMV-seronegative.

The V and J genes are TRBV19 and TRBJ2-5, with D tentatively TRBD2 (5 bases). Trimming pared 4 bases from V and 2 bases from J, leaving 11 bases between. The CDR3 sequence is 14 residues long. The V gene's germline CDR1 is LNHDA and CDR2 SQIVND (reference sequence). CDR3 in amino acids: CASSTTRGQETQYF. For the CDR3, the DNA is TGTGCCAGTAGTACGACTCGGGGACAAGAGACCCAGTACTTC. The full variable domain, with the rest looked up from reference TRBV19 and TRBJ2-5, is DGGITQSPKYLFRKEGQNVTLSCEQNLNHDAMYWYRQDPGQGLRLIYYSQIVNDFQKGDIAEGYSVSREKKESFPLTVTSAQKNPTAFYLCASSTTRGQETQYFGPGTRLLVL.

In DNA form, the CDR3 reads TGTGCCAGCAGCGACCCGAGATACACCGGGGAGCTGTTTTTT. It is translated as CASSDPRYTGELFF. The chain recombines TRBV9 with TRBJ2-2; D call uncertain. V was pared by 3 bases and J by 3 bases, with 9 bases between. The CDR3 is 14 residues long. Germline values: CDR1 SGDLS, CDR2 YYNGEE.

This rearrangement joins TRBV5-1 to TRBJ1-6, with D uncertain. The V and J ends lost 0 bases and 6 bases respectively, with 10 bases between them. Germline V gene sequence: CDR1 SGHRS, CDR2 YFSETQ. This CDR3 has 15 residues. CDR3: CASSLEAVSNSPLHF. The CDR3 DNA reads TGCGCCAGCAGCTTGGAAGCGGTTTCTAATTCACCCCTCCACTTT.

The chain combines TRBV14 with TRBJ2-7; TRBD1 might be the D (6 bases). The CDR3 has 16 amino acids. Trimming removed 0 bases from V and 0 bases from J, with 12 bases in between. Germline CDR1 reads SGHDN; CDR2 reads FVKESK. The CDR3 spells CASSQEADSFSYEQYF. As DNA, the CDR3 is TGTGCCAGCAGCCAAGAAGCGGACAGTTTCTCCTACGAGCAGTACTTC.

V is TRBV5-1 and J is TRBJ1-4; TRBD1 matches at 8 bases. The junction had 9 bases not matched to a gene; V was cut back by 1 base and J by 7 bases. Germline V gene sequence: CDR1 SGHRS, CDR2 YFSETQ. The CDR3 is 16 residues long. The CDR3: CASSLKGEQGAEKLFF. CDR3 coding DNA: TGCGCCAGCAGCTTGAAGGGGGAGCAGGGGGCTGAAAAACTGTTTTTT.

The genes are TRBV7-9 and TRBJ2-1; maybe TRBD1 (6 bases). Germline V lookup: CDR1 SEHNR, CDR2 FQNEAQ (reference sequence). CDR3 length equals 17 residues. The V end lost 7 bases, the J end lost 0 bases, and 19 bases lay between the germline ends. The CDR3 loop is CASNPSGGQSSYNEQFF. DNA of the CDR3: TGTGCCAGCAACCCCAGCGGTGGACAGAGCTCCTACAATGAGCAGTTCTTC.

This clone has ten or more counts. The rearrangement links TRBV12-5 to TRBJ2-1; D might be TRBD1 (5 bases). With 6 bases removed from V and 15 bases from J, the gap between germline ends came to 15 bases. The CDR3 is 11 amino acids. In germline, CDR1 is LGHNT, CDR2 FRNRAP. The CDR3 region is CASGGQAPLFF. CDR3 bases: TGTGCTAGTGGGGGGCAGGCACCTCTGTTCTTC.

This clone was seen only a few times. The chain is built from TRBV11-3 and TRBJ2-2; D might be TRBD2 (6 bases). CDR1 SGHNT and CDR2 YENEEA come from the germline V gene. V lost 5 bases and J 7 bases, leaving 17 bases between the germline ends. The CDR3 is 15 residues long. CDR3 amino acids: CASSRDSGGHGELFF. DNA for the CDR3: TGTGCCAGCAGCCGGGACTCCGGCGGTCACGGGGAGCTGTTTTTT.

This clone appeared a single time. V usage is TRBV9 and J usage is TRBJ1-1, with 7 positions matching TRBD1. CDR1 is SGDLS and CDR2 is YYNGEE in the germline V gene. The CDR3 runs to 13 residues. Trimming removed 3 bases from V and 9 bases from J; junction bases left unmatched: 8. DNA of the CDR3: TGTGCCAGCAGCGCCCCCCAGGGGGTTCAAGCTTTCTTT. Amino acid sequence: CASSAPQGVQAFF.

This chain links TRBV27 with TRBJ2-5; 14 nucleotides line up with TRBD2. The ends lost 5 bases at V and 4 bases at J; junction bases unmatched: 6. Looked up from germline, CDR1 is MNHEY and CDR2 is SMNVEV (reference sequence). This CDR3 spans 16 amino acids. CDR3 coding DNA: TGTGCCAGCAGTCGACTAGCGGGAGGGCCGGGAGAGACCCAGTACTTC. Translation gives CASSRLAGGPGETQYF.

This clone has just a few counts. The rearrangement joins TRBV27 to TRBJ2-7, with D maybe TRBD1 (6 bases). Germline CDR1 is MNHEY and CDR2 is SMNVEV (reference sequence). Trimming took 7 bases from V and 0 from J, leaving 13 bases between them. The CDR3 spans 14 residues. CDR3 sequence reads: CASKRTESSYEQYF. The CDR3 DNA reads TGTGCCAGCAAACGGACAGAGTCCTCCTACGAGCAGTACTTC.